A selection of T cell receptor beta chains follows, all from one sample in a study of radiotherapy plus CTLA-4 blockade in lung cancer. Repertoires were generated with immunoSEQ multiplex PCR, while TCRdb's copy carries only in-frame clones and drops some. The profile shows 40,000 to 45,000 clones, approximately 70% of them singletons. The starting material was peripheral blood, obtained from a patient treated with radiotherapy plus ipilimumab. Receptor source: a human donor with non-small cell lung cancer who had stable disease on radiotherapy plus ipilimumab. Both conserved end residues are part of each CDR3. The D gene is left open where the match is weak. Size is omitted from some rows. Given values are once, few, many or a class for expanded clones.

size	D	V	J	DNA	CDR3
.	TRBD2	TRBV7-3	TRBJ2-1	TGTGCCAGCAGCTATGGACTAGCGGGGTACAATGAGCAGTTCTTC	CASSYGLAGYNEQFF
.	.	TRBV7-9	TRBJ1-3	TGTGCCAGCAGCTTAGACAGGGTCTCCCCGGGAAACACCATATATTTT	CASSLDRVSPGNTIYF
.	.	TRBV6-5	TRBJ2-7	TGTGCCAGCAGTTACTCCTACGCGGGGTCGAACACCGAGCAGTACTTC	CASSYSYAGSNTEQYF
.	.	TRBV5-1	TRBJ1-1	TGCGCCAGCAGATTAGACAGCCAGAACACTGAAGCTTTCTTT	CASRLDSQNTEAFF
.	.	TRBV19	TRBJ2-7	TGTGCCAGTAAGGAAACGGGGGTCTCCTACGAGCAGTACTTC	CASKETGVSYEQYF
.	TRBD1	TRBV7-9	TRBJ1-1	TGTGCCAGCAGCTTATATCAGGGGGCGAGGTCAACTGAAGCTTTCTTT	CASSLYQGARSTEAFF
.	TRBD1	TRBV29-1	TRBJ1-2	TGCAGCGTCTGGACAGGAAGCTACACCTTC	CSVWTGSYTF
.	TRBD2	TRBV29-1	TRBJ2-5	TGCAGCGTTGAAGATCCCAGCGGGGGGGCAATACAAGAGACCCAGTACTTC	CSVEDPSGGAIQETQYF
.	TRBD1	TRBV18	TRBJ1-4	TGTGCCAGCTCAAGCGGACAGGGGGGAGGCGAAAAACTGTTTTTT	CASSSGQGGGEKLFF
.	TRBD2	TRBV6-1	TRBJ2-1	TGTGCCAGCAGTGAAGCCCTCGGGGGGGCCTACAATGAGCAGTTCTTC	CASSEALGGAYNEQFF
few	TRBD1	TRBV7-7	TRBJ2-5	TGTGCCAGCAGCTTAGGAGGACAGGGTAGGAGAGAGACCCAGTACTTC	CASSLGGQGRRETQYF
.	TRBD1	TRBV7-3	TRBJ2-3	TGTGCCAGCAGCTCTCAGGGGGCGCGTGATACGCAGTATTTT	CASSSQGARDTQYF
.	.	TRBV30	TRBJ1-1	TGTGCCTGGAGAGTTGGACTGGTTGGAGGAGGGGCCACTGAAGCTTTCTTT	CAWRVGLVGGGATEAFF
once	.	TRBV18	TRBJ1-2	TGTGCCAGCTCACCAAGGGGCTACTATGGCTACACCTTC	CASSPRGYYGYTF
.	.	TRBV2	TRBJ2-7	TGTGCCAGCAGGGATGACAGGTACTACGAGCAGTACTTC	CASRDDRYYEQYF
.	.	TRBV5-4	TRBJ1-2	TGTGCCAGCAGCTTGTTAGGGAGCTATGGCTACACCTTC	CASSLLGSYGYTF
few	TRBD1	TRBV5-1	TRBJ2-1	TGCGCCAGCAGCTCTTTGACAGGGGGTAGGGTCAATGAGCAGTTCTTC	CASSSLTGGRVNEQFF
once	.	TRBV7-9	TRBJ1-1	TGTGCCAGCAGCTTAGTAGGGGTCACTGAAGCTTTCTTT	CASSLVGVTEAFF
.	.	TRBV30	TRBJ1-3	TGTGCCTGGAGCGTCTCTGGAAACACCATATATTTT	CAWSVSGNTIYF
few	.	TRBV5-4	TRBJ1-2	TGTGCCTGTTCGGAGGTTAACTATGGCTACACCTTC	CACSEVNYGYTF
.	TRBD1	TRBV7-2	TRBJ2-7	TGTGCCAGCAGCCTAGACAGGGGCTCCTACGAGCAGTACTTC	CASSLDRGSYEQYF
.	TRBD1	TRBV5-1	TRBJ1-5	TGCGCCAGCAGCCCGAGTACAGGGGACAATCAGCCCCAGCATTTT	CASSPSTGDNQPQHF
.	TRBD1	TRBV7-2	TRBJ2-1	TGTGCCAGCAGCCGGGACAGTTACAATGAGCAGTTCTTC	CASSRDSYNEQFF
.	TRBD2	TRBV5-4	TRBJ2-5	TGTGCCAGCACCGCGGGGGGCCAGTACCAAGAGACCCAGTACTTC	CASTAGGQYQETQYF
.	.	TRBV19	TRBJ1-5	TGTGCCAGTAGTATGCGGCCCCTCAGGGGCCCCCAGCATTTT	CASSMRPLRGPQHF
.	.	TRBV4-3	TRBJ2-2	TGCGCCAGCAGACTGACAGAGAACACCGGGGAGCTGTTTTTT	CASRLTENTGELFF
few	TRBD1	TRBV27	TRBJ2-1	TGTGCCAGCAGTTCCCGCGGGACAGGGGGCTACAATGAGCAGTTCTTC	CASSSRGTGGYNEQFF
once	.	TRBV6-4	TRBJ1-5	TGTGCCAGCAGTGCCGAGGGGACAACGGGGCAGCCCCAGCATTTT	CASSAEGTTGQPQHF
.	.	TRBV15	TRBJ2-7	TGTGCCACCAGCAGCGGGTCGAGGGTCCTACGCGGGGAGCAGTACTTC	CATSSGSRVLRGEQYF